This T cell receptor beta chain is drawn from a study of blood T cell repertoires in COVID-19 (TCRdb year 2020). With regard to the full study: Collaborator samples came from the United States, Italy and Spain and covered acute and convalescent phases of COVID-19. The samples were drawn from the first 160 participants of the ongoing ImmuneRACE study and from 1,254 subjects provided by 6 global collaborators. The material from the prospective study consisted of cDNA or gDNA derived from T cells, B-cell-depleted T cells, or PBMCs. The repertoires were made available in a free public database intended to serve as a resource for research on the immune response to SARS-CoV-2. A de-identified subject ID, COVID-19 status, age in years and sex were almost always included in the sample metadata. Where available, HLA class I and class II types were taken from metadata supplied by the sample provider and were not determined by assay-based typing. The dataset comprised deeply sampled blood TCRbeta repertoires from subjects exposed to, actively infected with, or recovered from COVID-19.

One collaborating source in Seattle enrolled patients during active infection and followed them longitudinally through the course of disease. Collaborating institutions collected whole blood in K2EDTA tubes following their own protocols. For TCRbeta analysis, collaborators shipped samples in one of three forms: frozen whole blood, isolated PBMCs, or DNA extracted from either of those sample types. In regard to this clone: The clone's antigen remains unknown. No much larger clonotype is one base removed from it; base qualities were not supplied.

TCRbeta CDR3 regions were amplified from genomic DNA by means of the immunoSEQ Assay, a bias-controlled multiplex PCR. From the authors' description of their analysis: Within the assay, amplification of reference gene primers was used to estimate how many nucleated cells each sample contained. To quantify the absolute abundance of each unique TCRbeta CDR3 rearrangement, sequence reads were collapsed and filtered. For each sample, productive Simpson clonality was calculated as the square root of Simpson's diversity index over productive rearrangements. TCRdb mirrors the immuneACCESS table, restricted to in-frame sequences. Some clones are absent from its copies; in checked studies, under half trace to an unresolved V gene, and the reason for the others is unknown. V, J and clone size are taken as reported in that table, and D and trimming were inferred from the DNA itself. The sample has nearly 350,000 clones on record, 75% to 90% of them singletons. The top ten constitute roughly 6.3% of the sample.

Points the paper makes about the study in general: The quantity of clinical and demographic metadata differed by source and by participant and was supplied without curation.

CDR1 and CDR2 (SQVTM, ANQGSEA) derive from the germline V gene. Relative to germline, V is 8 bases shorter and J is 1 base shorter, with 22 bases between their ends. The CDR3, cysteine through phenylalanine, is 16 amino acids long. The retained sequence is limited to the CDR3, 48 bases, with the frame set at the first base. This receptor was taken from a woman aged 45 to 65 with COVID-19, enrolled during active disease. Sample: peripheral blood. The chain joins TRBV29-1 to TRBJ2-3; TRBD2 could be the D gene, as 6 bases match. The CDR3 reads CSTRGESGVGTDTQYF. The nucleotides read TGCAGCACCCGCGGGGAGAGCGGAGTAGGCACAGATACGCAGTATTTT.